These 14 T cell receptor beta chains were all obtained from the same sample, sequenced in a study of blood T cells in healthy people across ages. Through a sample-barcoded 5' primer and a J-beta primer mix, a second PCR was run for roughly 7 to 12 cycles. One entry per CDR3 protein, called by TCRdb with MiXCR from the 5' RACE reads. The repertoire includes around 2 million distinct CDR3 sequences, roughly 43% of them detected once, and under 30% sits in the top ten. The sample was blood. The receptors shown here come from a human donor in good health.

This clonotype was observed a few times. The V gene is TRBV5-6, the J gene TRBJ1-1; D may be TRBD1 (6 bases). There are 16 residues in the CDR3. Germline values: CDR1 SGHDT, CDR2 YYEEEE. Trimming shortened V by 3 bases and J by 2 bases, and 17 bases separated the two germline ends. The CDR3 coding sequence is TGTGCCAGCAGCTATTCGGACAGAACTTTTAACACTGAAGCTTTCTTT. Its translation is CASSYSDRTFNTEAFF.

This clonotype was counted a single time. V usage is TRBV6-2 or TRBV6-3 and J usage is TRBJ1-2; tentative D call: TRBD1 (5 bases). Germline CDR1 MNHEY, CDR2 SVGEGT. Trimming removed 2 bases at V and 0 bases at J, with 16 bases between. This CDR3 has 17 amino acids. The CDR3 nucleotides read TGTGCCAGCAGTTACCAGCCTGACAGTTTATCTAACTATGGCTACACCTTC. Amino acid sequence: CASSYQPDSLSNYGYTF.

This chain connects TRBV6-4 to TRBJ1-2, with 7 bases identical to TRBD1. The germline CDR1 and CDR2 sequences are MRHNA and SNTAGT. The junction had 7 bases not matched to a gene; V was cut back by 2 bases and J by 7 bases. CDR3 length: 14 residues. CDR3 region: CASSDPLRGSGYTF. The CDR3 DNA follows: TGTGCCAGCAGTGACCCTCTCAGGGGGTCTGGCTACACCTTC.

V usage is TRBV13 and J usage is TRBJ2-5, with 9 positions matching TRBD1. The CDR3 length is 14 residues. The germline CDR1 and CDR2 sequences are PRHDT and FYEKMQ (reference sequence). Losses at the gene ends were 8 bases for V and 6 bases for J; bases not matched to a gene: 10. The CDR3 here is CASLGTGREKTQYF. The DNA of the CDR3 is TGTGCCAGCTTGGGGACAGGGAGGGAGAAGACCCAGTACTTC.

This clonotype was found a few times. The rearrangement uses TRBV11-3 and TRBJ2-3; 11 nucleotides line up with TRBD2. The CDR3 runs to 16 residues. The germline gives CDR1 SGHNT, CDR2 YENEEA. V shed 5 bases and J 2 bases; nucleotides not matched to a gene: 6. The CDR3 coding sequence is TGTGCCAGCAGCGCGGGGACTAGCGGTTACACAGATACGCAGTATTTT. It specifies CASSAGTSGYTDTQYF.

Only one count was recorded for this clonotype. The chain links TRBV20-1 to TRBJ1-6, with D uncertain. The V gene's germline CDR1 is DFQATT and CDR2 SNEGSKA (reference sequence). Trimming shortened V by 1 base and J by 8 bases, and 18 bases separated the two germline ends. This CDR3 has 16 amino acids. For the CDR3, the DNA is TGCAGTGCTAGAGTGCTGGAGGGAGGGTCGGATTCACCCCTCCACTTT. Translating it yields CSARVLEGGSDSPLHF.

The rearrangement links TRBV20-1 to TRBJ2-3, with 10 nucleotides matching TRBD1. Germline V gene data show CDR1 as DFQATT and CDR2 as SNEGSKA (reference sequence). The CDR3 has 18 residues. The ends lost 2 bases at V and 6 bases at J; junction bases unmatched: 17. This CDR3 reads CSARKLILDRGGWDTQYF. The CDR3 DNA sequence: TGCAGTGCTAGAAAACTAATCCTGGACAGGGGGGGGTGGGATACGCAGTATTTT.

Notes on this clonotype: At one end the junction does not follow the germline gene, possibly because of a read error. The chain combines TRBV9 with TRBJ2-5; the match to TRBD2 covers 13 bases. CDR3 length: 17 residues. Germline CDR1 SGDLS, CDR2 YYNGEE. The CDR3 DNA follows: TGTGCCAGCGGCGTAGCCTGGGGGACTAGCGGGGAAGAGACCCAGTACTTC. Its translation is CASGVAWGTSGEETQYF.

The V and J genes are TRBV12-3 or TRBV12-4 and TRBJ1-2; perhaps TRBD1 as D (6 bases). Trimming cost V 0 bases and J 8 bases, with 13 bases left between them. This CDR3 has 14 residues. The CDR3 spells CASSLAGHTMGYTF. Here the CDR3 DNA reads TGTGCCAGCAGTTTAGCGGGACATACTATGGGCTACACCTTC.

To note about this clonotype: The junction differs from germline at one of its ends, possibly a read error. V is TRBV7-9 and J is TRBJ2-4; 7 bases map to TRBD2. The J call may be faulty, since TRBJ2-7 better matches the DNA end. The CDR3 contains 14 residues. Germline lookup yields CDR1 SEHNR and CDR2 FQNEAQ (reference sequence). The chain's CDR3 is CANSYGTGGYEQYF. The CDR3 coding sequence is TGTGCCAACAGCTACGGGACGGGGGGCTACGAGCAGTACTTC.

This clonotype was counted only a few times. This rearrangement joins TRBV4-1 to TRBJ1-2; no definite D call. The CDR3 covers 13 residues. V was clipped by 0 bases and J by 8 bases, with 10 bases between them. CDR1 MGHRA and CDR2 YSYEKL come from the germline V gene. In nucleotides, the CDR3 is TGCGCCAGCAGCCAAGATATACGCGTAGGCTACACCTTC. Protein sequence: CASSQDIRVGYTF.

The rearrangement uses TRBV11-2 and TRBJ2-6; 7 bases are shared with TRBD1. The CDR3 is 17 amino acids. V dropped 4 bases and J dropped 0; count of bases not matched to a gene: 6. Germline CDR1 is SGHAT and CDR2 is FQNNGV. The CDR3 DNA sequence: TGTGCCAGCAGCTATGACTGGGACAGCTCTGGGGCCAACGTCCTGACTTTC. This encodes CASSYDWDSSGANVLTF.

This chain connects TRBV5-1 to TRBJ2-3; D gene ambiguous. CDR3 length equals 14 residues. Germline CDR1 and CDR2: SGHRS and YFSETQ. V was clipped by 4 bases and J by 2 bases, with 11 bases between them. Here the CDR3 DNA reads TGCGCCAGCAGCCCCCAGCCAACCACAGATACGCAGTATTTT. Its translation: CASSPQPTTDTQYF. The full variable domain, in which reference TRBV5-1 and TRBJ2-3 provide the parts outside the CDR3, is KAGVTQTPRYLIKTRGQQVTLSCSPISGHRSVSWYQQTPGQGLQFLFEYFSETQRNKGNFPGRFSGRQFSNSRSEMNVSTLELGDSALYLCASSPQPTTDTQYFGPGTRLTVL.

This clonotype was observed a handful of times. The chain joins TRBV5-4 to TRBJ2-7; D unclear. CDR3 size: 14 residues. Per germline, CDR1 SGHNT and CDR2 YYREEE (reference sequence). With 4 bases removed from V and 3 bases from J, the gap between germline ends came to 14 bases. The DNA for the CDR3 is TGTGCCAGCAGCCACAACGGGCTCCTCTACGAGCAGTACTTC. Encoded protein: CASSHNGLLYEQYF.